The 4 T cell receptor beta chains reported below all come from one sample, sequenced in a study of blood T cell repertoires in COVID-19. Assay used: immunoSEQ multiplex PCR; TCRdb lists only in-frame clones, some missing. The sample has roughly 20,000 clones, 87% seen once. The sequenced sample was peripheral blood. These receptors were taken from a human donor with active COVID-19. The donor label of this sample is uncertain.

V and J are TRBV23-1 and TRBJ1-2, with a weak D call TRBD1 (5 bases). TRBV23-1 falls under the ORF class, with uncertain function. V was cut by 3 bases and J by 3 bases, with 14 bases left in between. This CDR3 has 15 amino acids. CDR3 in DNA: TGCGCCAGCAGTCACAACCCACGGGGGTACTATGGCTACACCTTC. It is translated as CASSHNPRGYYGYTF.

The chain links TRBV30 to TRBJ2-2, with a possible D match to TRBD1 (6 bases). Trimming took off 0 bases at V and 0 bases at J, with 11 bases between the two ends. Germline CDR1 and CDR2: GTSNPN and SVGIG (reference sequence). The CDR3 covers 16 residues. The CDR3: CAWSVQGTPNTGELFF. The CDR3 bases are TGTGCCTGGAGTGTACAGGGAACACCGAACACCGGGGAGCTGTTTTTT. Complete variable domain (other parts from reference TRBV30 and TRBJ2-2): SQTIHQWPATLVQPVGSPLSLECTVEGTSNPNLYWYRQAAGRGLQLLFYSVGIGQISSEVPQNLSASRPQDRQFILSSKKLLLSDSGFYLCAWSVQGTPNTGELFFGEGSRLTVL.

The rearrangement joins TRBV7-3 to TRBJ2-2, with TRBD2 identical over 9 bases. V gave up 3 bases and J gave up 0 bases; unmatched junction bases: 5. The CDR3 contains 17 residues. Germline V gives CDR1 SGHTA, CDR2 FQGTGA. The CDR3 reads CASSFGGRGPNTGELFF. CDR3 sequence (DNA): TGTGCCAGCAGCTTCGGCGGGAGGGGGCCGAACACCGGGGAGCTGTTTTTT.

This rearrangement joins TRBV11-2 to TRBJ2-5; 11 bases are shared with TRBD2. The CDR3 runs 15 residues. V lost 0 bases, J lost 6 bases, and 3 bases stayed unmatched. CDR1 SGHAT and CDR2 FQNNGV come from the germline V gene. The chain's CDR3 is CASSLDGTSGQTQYF. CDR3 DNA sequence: TGTGCCAGCAGCTTAGATGGGACTAGCGGACAGACCCAGTACTTC.